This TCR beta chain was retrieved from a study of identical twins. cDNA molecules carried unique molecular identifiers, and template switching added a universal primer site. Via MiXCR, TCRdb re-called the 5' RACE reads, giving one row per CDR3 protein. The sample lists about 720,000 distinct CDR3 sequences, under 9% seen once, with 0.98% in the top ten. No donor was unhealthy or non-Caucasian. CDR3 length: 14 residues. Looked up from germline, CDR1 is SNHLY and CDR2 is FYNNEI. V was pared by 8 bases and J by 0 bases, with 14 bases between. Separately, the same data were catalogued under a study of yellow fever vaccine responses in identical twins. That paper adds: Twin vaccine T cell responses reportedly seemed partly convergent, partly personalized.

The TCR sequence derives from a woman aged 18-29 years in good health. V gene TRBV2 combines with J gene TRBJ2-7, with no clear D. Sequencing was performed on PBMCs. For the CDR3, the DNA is TGTGCCAGCGAGGAAGCAGGTAGCTCCTACGAGCAGTACTTC. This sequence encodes CASEEAGSSYEQYF. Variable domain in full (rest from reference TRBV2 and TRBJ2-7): EPEVTQTPSHQVTQMGQEVILRCVPISNHLYFYWYRQILGQKVEFLVSFYNNEISEKSEIFDDQFSVERPDGSNFTLKIRSTKLEDSAMYFCASEEAGSSYEQYFGPGTRLTVT.